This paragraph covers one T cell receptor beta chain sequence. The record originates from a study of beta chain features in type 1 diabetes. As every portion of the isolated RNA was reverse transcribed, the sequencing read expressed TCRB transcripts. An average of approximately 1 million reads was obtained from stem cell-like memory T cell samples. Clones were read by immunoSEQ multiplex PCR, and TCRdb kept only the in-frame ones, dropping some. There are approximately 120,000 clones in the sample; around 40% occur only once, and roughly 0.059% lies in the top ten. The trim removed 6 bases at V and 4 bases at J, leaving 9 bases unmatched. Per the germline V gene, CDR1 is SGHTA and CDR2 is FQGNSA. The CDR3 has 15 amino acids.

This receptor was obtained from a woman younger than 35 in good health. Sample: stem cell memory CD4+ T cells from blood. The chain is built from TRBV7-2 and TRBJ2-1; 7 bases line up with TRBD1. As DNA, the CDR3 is TGTGCCAGCAGATTCACAGGGGCGAGATACAATGAGCAGTTCTTC. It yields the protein CASRFTGARYNEQFF.